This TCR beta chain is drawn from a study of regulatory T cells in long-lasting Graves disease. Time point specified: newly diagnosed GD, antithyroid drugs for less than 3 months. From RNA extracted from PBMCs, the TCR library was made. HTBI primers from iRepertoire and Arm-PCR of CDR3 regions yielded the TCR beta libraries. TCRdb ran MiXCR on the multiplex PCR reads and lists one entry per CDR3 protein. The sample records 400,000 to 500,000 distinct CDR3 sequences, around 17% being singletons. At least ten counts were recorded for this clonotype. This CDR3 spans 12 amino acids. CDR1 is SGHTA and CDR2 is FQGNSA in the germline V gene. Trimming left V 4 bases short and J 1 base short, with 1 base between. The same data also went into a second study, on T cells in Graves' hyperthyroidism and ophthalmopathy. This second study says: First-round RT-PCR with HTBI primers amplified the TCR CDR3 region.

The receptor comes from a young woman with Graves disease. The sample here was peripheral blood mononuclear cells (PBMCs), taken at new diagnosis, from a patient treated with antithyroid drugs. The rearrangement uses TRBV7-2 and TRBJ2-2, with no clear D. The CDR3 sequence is CASSWNTGELFF. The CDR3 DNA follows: TGTGCCAGCAGCTGGAACACCGGGGAGCTGTTTTTT.